This T cell receptor beta chain emerged from a study of blood T cells in healthy people across ages (dated by TCRdb to the mid-2010s). For the wider study: In model experiments, template switching captured about one uniquely barcoded TCR beta cDNA molecule for every two T cells. The study measured age-related changes in TCR beta repertoire diversity using deep sequencing normalized with unique cDNA molecular identifiers. Donors were grouped into four age groups: young (average approximately 16 years), middle-aged (over 35), aged (approximately 58) and long-lived (less than 85). To avoid experimental bias, donors of different ages were randomly spread across the sequencing lanes. Two additional independent replicas of 1 million unique cDNA reads from the same blood draw were analyzed for two donors (one aged 18 to 30 and one aged 80 or older). Study-wide findings and limitations: Since profiling was done on bulk unsorted PBMCs, naive and antigen-experienced compartments could not be conclusively compared. As age increased, observed TCR beta diversity per million T cells dropped in a roughly linear way, and a significant reduction was already evident by age about 40. Compared with the aged group, more naive CD4+ T cells, fewer expanded clones and increased TCR diversity were shown by the long-lived group, suggesting age selection. Estimates of total diversity from one million sequenced T cells were regarded as lower bounds and underestimates. Donor CMV infection status was unknown, potentially confounding age-related changes in expanded clonotypes. There was a strong correlation between observed TCR beta diversity and the percentage of naive T cells measured by flow cytometry.

This clonotype was recorded a few times. This receptor's antigen is unknown. No base qualities exist here, and no much larger clone lies one base off it. The approximately 39 donors, aged about 6 to 95 years, were systemically healthy Caucasian individuals from Russia. Each donor gave ten milliliters of peripheral blood, drawn into EDTA-treated Vacutainer tubes. Ficoll-Paque density-gradient centrifugation was used to isolate PBMCs, with at least 7 million obtained per sample. Total RNA, at least 6 micrograms per sample, was extracted from PBMCs with Trizol reagent. For every donor, an aliquot of PBMCs went through flow cytometry to measure the percentages of naive CD45RAhigh/CD27high T cells. Library construction relied on 5' RACE. A second PCR of 7 to 11 cycles was performed with a sample-barcoded 5' primer and a J-beta primer mix. A template-switch 5' adaptor carrying 12 random nucleotides introduced a unique molecular identifier onto each TCR beta cDNA molecule. Each sample yielded at least 3 million CDR3-containing paired-end reads. First-strand cDNA was synthesized from all RNA with the Mint cDNA synthesis kit, primed by a TRBC-specific oligonucleotide. Following uracil-DNA glycosylase treatment, all cDNA underwent a first 18-cycle PCR with the universal primers M1SS and BC2_uni_R. On the authors' methods: For normalization, 1 million high-quality reads were randomly selected from each sample, with every read carrying a distinct molecular identifier. Reads with shared molecular identifiers were discarded instead of being binned into consensus sequences. CDR3 identification, clonotype clustering and error correction used MiTCR with a Q25 quality threshold and the strictest error-elimination algorithm. A nonparametric unseen species model with Euler transformation was used to estimate lower-bound total TCR beta diversity. TCRdb applied fastp at Q25 and MiXCR to the public reads, then kept only in-frame beta chains. Under each unique CDR3 protein, matching rows form one entry showing the most common genes and DNA. The V and J calls come from TCRdb's annotation, not from the publication. Here the sample has fewer than 2,000,000 distinct CDR3 sequences; more than 35% occur a single time. 20% to 25% of the sample is held by the ten biggest clonotypes.

Clipping removes 6 bases from V and 2 bases from J, with 11 as the unmatched junction base count. From the cysteine through the phenylalanine, the CDR3 covers 16 amino acids. Left in the record is the CDR3 DNA by itself, 48 bases read in frame from the first base. The germline V gene specifies MNHNS as CDR1 and SASEGT as CDR2. Sequencing was done on a sample of blood. The clonotype was recovered from a human donor in good health. The V gene is TRBV6-1 and the J gene is TRBJ2-5, with 8 middle bases fitting TRBD2. CDR3 reads: CASRHLAGGLQETQYF. The DNA is TGTGCCAGCAGGCACCTGGCGGGGGGACTACAAGAGACCCAGTACTTC.